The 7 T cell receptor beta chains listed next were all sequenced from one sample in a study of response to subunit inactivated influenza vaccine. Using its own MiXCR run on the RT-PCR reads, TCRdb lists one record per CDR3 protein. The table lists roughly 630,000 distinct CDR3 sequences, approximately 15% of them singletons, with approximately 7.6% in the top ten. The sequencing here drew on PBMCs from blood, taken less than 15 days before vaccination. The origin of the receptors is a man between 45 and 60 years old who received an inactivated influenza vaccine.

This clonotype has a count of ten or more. The CDR3, as DNA: TGCAGCGTTATAACAGGGGTCCAAGAGACCCAGTACTTC. This codes for CSVITGVQETQYF. The chain employs TRBV29-1 and TRBJ2-5, with 7 nucleotides matching TRBD1. Looked up from germline, CDR1 is SQVTM and CDR2 is ANQGSEA. Trimming at V came to 5 bases and at J to 1 base, leaving 4 bases not matched to a gene. CDR3 length equals 13 residues.

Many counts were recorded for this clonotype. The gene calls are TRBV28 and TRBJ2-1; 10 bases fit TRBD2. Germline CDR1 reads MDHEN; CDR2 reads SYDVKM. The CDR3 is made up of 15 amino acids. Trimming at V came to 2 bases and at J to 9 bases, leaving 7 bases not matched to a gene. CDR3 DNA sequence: TGTGCCAGCAGTTTAGTCTCTAGCGGGAGTACTGAGCAGTTCTTC. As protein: CASSLVSSGSTEQFF. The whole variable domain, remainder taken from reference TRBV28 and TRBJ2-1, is DVKVTQSSRYLVKRTGEKVFLECVQDMDHENMFWYRQDPGLGLRLIYFSYDVKMKEKGDIPEGYSVSREKKERFSLILESASTNQTSMYLCASSLVSSGSTEQFFGPGTRLTVL.

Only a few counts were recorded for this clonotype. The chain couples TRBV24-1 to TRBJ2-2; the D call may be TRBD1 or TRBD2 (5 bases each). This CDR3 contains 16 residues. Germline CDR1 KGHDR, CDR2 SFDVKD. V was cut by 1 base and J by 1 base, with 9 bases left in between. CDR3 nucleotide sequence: TGTGCCACCAGTGATTTAGGGACGGAGAACACCGGGGAGCTGTTTTTT. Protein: CATSDLGTENTGELFF.

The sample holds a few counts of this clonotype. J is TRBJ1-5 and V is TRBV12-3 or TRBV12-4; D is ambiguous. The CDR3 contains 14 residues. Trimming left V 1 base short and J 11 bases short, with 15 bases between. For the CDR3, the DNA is TGTGCCAGCAGTTTAGGGACTCCAGTTTTGGCCCAGCATTTT. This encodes CASSLGTPVLAQHF.

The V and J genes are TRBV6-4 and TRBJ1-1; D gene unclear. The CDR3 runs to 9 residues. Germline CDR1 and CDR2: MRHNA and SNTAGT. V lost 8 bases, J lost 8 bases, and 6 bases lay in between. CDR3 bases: TGTGCCAGCCAGAAAGAAGCTTTCTTT. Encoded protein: CASQKEAFF.

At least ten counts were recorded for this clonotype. The CDR3 DNA reads as TGCAGTGCTGCAGACAACCCTGAAGCTTTCTTT. This codes for CSAADNPEAFF. The rearrangement uses TRBV20-1 and TRBJ1-1; D gene ambiguous. This CDR3 is 11 amino acids long. CDR1 and CDR2 (germline): DFQATT, SNEGSKA (reference sequence). The V gene lost 5 bases and the J gene lost 6 bases, with 10 bases spanning the gap.

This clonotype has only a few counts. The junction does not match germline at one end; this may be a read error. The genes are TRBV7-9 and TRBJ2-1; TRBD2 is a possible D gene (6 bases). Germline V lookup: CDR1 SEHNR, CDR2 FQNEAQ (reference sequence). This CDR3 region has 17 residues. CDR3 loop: CAGSPILAEFSYNEQFF. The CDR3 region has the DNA TGTGCCGGCAGCCCTATATTAGCGGAGTTCTCCTACAATGAGCAGTTCTTC.